A single sample is the source of the 32 T cell receptor beta chains below, sequenced in a study of blood T cell repertoires in COVID-19 (TCRdb year 2020). Preparation of the library involved the immunoSEQ multiplex PCR assay. The source is immuneACCESS, and TCRdb retained only in-frame sequences with V and J called. Part of the clones is not carried over; for the studies checked, unresolved V genes explain less than half of this, and the remainder is unexplained. This sample lists fewer than 300,000 clones; about 88% were detected once. The ten largest account for 3.5% to 4.5% of the sample. Sequencing was carried out using peripheral blood. The receptors shown here come from a man in his 60s who had recovered from COVID-19.

The chain recombines TRBV10-3 with TRBJ2-3; 12 nucleotides line up with TRBD2. The CDR3 is made up of 15 amino acids. Trimming removed 10 bases from V and 0 bases from J; junction bases left unmatched: 5. Germline CDR1 ENHRY, CDR2 SYGVKD. In nucleotides, the CDR3 is TGTGCCACCTCTAGCGGGGGGGGGAGCACAGATACGCAGTATTTT. This sequence encodes CATSSGGGSTDTQYF.

The chain links TRBV6-5 to TRBJ2-7; weak D call: TRBD2 (7 bases). The CDR3 has 13 residues. Per germline, CDR1 MNHEY and CDR2 SVGAGI. The V and J ends lost 9 bases and 7 bases respectively, with 19 bases between them. In DNA form, the CDR3 reads TGTGCCAGTCGCCGGGGGGCGGGGTGGGAGCAGTACTTC. Amino acids: CASRRGAGWEQYF.

The CDR3 loop reads CASSSQPANTGELFF. In nucleotides, the CDR3 is TGTGCCAGCAGCTCCCAACCAGCGAACACCGGGGAGCTGTTTTTT. The rearrangement uses TRBV11-2 and TRBJ2-2; D gene unclear. This CDR3 spans 15 amino acids. Germline CDR1 and CDR2: SGHAT and FQNNGV. V was shortened by 4 bases and J by 0 bases, with 9 bases between the two germline ends.

The chain carries TRBV27 and TRBJ2-2, with D possibly being TRBD2 (6 bases). V gave up 1 base and J gave up 3 bases, with 12 bases separating them. CDR3 size: 16 residues. Per the germline V gene, CDR1 is MNHEY and CDR2 is SMNVEV (reference sequence). DNA for the CDR3: TGTGCCAGCAGTTTATTGCCGGGGGATCACACCGGGGAGCTGTTTTTT. Protein sequence: CASSLLPGDHTGELFF.

V usage is TRBV7-9 and J usage is TRBJ1-1, with D tentatively TRBD1 (6 bases). Trimming pared 4 bases from V and 10 bases from J, leaving 16 bases between. Germline V gene sequence: CDR1 SEHNR, CDR2 FQNEAQ (reference sequence). This CDR3 comprises 13 residues. The CDR3 DNA is TGTGCCAGCAGCTACAGGGAACCGACGGCAGCTTTCTTT. Protein sequence: CASSYREPTAAFF.

The gene calls are TRBV18 and TRBJ1-2; D might be TRBD1 (6 bases). There are 14 residues in the CDR3. The V and J ends lost 5 bases and 3 bases respectively, with 13 bases between them. In germline, CDR1 is KGHSH, CDR2 LQKENI. CDR3 amino acids: CASSENRVDYGYTF. DNA for the CDR3: TGTGCCAGCTCAGAGAACAGGGTGGACTATGGCTACACCTTC.

The chain has TRBV5-1 and TRBJ1-2, with D possibly TRBD1 on 6 matching bases. Germline-derived CDR1 and CDR2 are SGHRS and YFSETQ. Deletions cut 0 bases from V and 2 bases from J, with 11 bases between. The CDR3 length is 15 residues. The DNA of the CDR3 is TGCGCCAGCAGCTTGGCCACGACAGGAAACTATGGCTACACCTTC. This gives the protein CASSLATTGNYGYTF.

This clone was observed a few times. This chain connects TRBV9 to TRBJ1-4, with D perhaps matching TRBD1 (6 bases). Germline-derived CDR1 and CDR2 are SGDLS and YYNGEE. This CDR3 comprises 16 residues. With 1 base removed from V and 0 bases from J, the gap between germline ends came to 10 bases. The CDR3, as DNA: TGTGCCAGCAGCGTAAGAGGGGGAGCAACTAATGAAAAACTGTTTTTT. This encodes CASSVRGGATNEKLFF.

This chain links TRBV6-6 with TRBJ2-5; 11 nucleotides agree with TRBD2. The CDR3 runs to 15 residues. Germline trimming cut 6 bases from V and 5 bases from J; bases unmatched to any gene: 8. The V gene's germline CDR1 is MNHNY and CDR2 SVGAGI (reference sequence). In DNA, the CDR3 is TGTGCCAGCAGACTTAGCGGGGGGGCGTTGGAGACCCAGTACTTC. Translating gives CASRLSGGALETQYF.

This chain links TRBV28 with TRBJ2-3; tentative D call: TRBD2 (5 bases). V lost 3 bases to trimming and J lost 1 base, with 11 bases between them. This CDR3 region has 15 residues. Germline assignment: CDR1 MDHEN and CDR2 SYDVKM. CDR3: CASSFRGAGTDTQYF. The CDR3 region has the DNA TGTGCCAGCAGTTTCCGGGGAGCTGGCACAGATACGCAGTATTTT. The full variable domain, its missing parts supplied by reference TRBV28 and TRBJ2-3, is DVKVTQSSRYLVKRTGEKVFLECVQDMDHENMFWYRQDPGLGLRLIYFSYDVKMKEKGDIPEGYSVSREKKERFSLILESASTNQTSMYLCASSFRGAGTDTQYFGPGTRLTVL.

The V and J genes are TRBV4-2 and TRBJ1-6, with 7 bases identical to TRBD1. V shed 0 bases and J 6 bases; nucleotides not matched to a gene: 11. The CDR3 length is 18 residues. Germline CDR1 and CDR2: LGHNA and YNFKEQ. The CDR3, as DNA: TGTGCCAGCAGCCAAGATCTTCTGGGACAGACCATTAATTCACCCCTCCACTTT. It is translated as CASSQDLLGQTINSPLHF.

The gene calls are TRBV10-3 and TRBJ2-7; the D is unclear. With 8 bases removed from V and 6 bases from J, the gap between germline ends came to 8 bases. Germline V gives CDR1 ENHRY, CDR2 SYGVKD. The CDR3 spans 10 residues. The CDR3 region is CAIGEGEQYF. CDR3 in DNA: TGTGCCATCGGAGAAGGCGAGCAGTACTTC.

As DNA, the CDR3 is TGTGCCACCAGTGATAGCGGGGGACTTAACTACAATGAGCAGTTCTTC. It specifies CATSDSGGLNYNEQFF. The chain joins TRBV24-1 to TRBJ2-1, with TRBD2 matching over 8 bases. This CDR3 has 16 residues. Germline V CDR1 and CDR2: KGHDR, SFDVKD. V lost 3 bases, J lost 3 bases, and 6 bases stayed unmatched.

This chain uses TRBV6-2 or TRBV6-3 with TRBJ2-1; 10 bases are shared with TRBD2. V gave up 2 bases and J gave up 5 bases; unmatched junction bases: 9. This CDR3 has 17 amino acids. Germline-derived CDR1 and CDR2 are MNHEY and SVGEGT. For the CDR3, the DNA is TGTGCCAGCAGTTACCCCTCCGGGAGCGGGGGGGACAATGAGCAGTTCTTC. Translating it yields CASSYPSGSGGDNEQFF.

For the CDR3, the DNA is TGTGCCAGCAGCTTTTCGCGTGCACAGGAGACCCAGTACTTC. Its protein product is CASSFSRAQETQYF. This chain joins TRBV7-2 and TRBJ2-5; D gene unclear. From germline, CDR1 is SGHTA and CDR2 FQGNSA. V was clipped by 3 bases and J by 5 bases, with 13 bases between them. The CDR3 covers 14 residues. The entire variable domain, with the rest obtained from reference TRBV7-2 and TRBJ2-5, is as follows: GAGVSQSPSNKVTEKGKDVELRCDPISGHTALYWYRQSLGQGLEFLIYFQGNSAPDKSGLPSDRFSAERTGGSVSTLTIQRTQQEDSAVYLCASSFSRAQETQYFGPGTRLLVL.

The CDR3 region has the DNA TGTGCCAGCAGTTTTCAGGGGGCCAATCAGCCCCAGCATTTT. Protein product: CASSFQGANQPQHF. The chain has TRBV27 and TRBJ1-5; 8 nucleotides agree with TRBD1. Germline CDR1 and CDR2: MNHEY and SMNVEV (reference sequence). The J segment lost 3 bases and the V segment lost 3 bases, leaving 1 base of the junction unmatched. This CDR3 has 14 amino acids.

The chain is built from TRBV15 and TRBJ2-5; TRBD1 agrees at 8 bases. The V segment lost 5 bases and the J segment 5 bases; nucleotides outside the gene matches: 10. Germline assignment: CDR1 LNHNV and CDR2 YYDKDF (reference sequence). The CDR3 runs to 15 residues. For the CDR3, the DNA is TGTGCCACCAGCCCCTCCCACAGGGGGTTGGAGACCCAGTACTTC. This codes for CATSPSHRGLETQYF.

V and J are TRBV7-2 and TRBJ2-7; TRBD1 aligns across 10 bases. Germline values: CDR1 SGHTA, CDR2 FQGNSA. This CDR3 contains 14 residues. V lost 5 bases and J lost 3; bases outside the gene matches: 4. The CDR3 loop is CASSRDRGDYEQYF. The CDR3 bases are TGTGCCAGCAGCCGGGACAGGGGCGACTACGAGCAGTACTTC.

The J gene is TRBJ2-3, the V gene TRBV12-3 or TRBV12-4, with a tentative D call TRBD1 (6 bases). The length of the CDR3 is 13 residues. V lost 6 bases, J lost 6 bases, and 13 bases lay in between. CDR3 nucleotides: TGTGCCAGCAGCACAGGGTTTCTGGATACGCAGTATTTT. Protein product: CASSTGFLDTQYF.

The chain has TRBV14 and TRBJ1-1; possible D gene TRBD1, 6 bases. The CDR3 contains 15 residues. Between the trimmed V and J ends, which lost 5 bases and 4 bases, there was a span of 17 bases. Germline V gives CDR1 SGHDN, CDR2 FVKESK. CDR3: CASSSLQGEGTEAFF. CDR3 nucleotide sequence: TGTGCCAGCAGCTCGCTACAGGGTGAGGGCACTGAAGCTTTCTTT.

The V gene is TRBV9, the J gene TRBJ1-2, with TRBD1 as a possible D gene (6 bases). V was shortened by 4 bases and J by 5 bases, with 18 bases between the two germline ends. CDR1 is SGDLS, CDR2 YYNGEE, per germline. The length of the CDR3 is 15 residues. The CDR3 loop reads CASSRPGQAEYGYTF. The CDR3 DNA sequence: TGTGCCAGCAGCAGGCCGGGACAAGCTGAATATGGCTACACCTTC.

The J gene is TRBJ2-3, the V gene TRBV6-5, with TRBD2 matching 9 bases. The trim removed 4 bases at V and 2 bases at J, leaving 7 bases unmatched. From germline, CDR1 is MNHEY and CDR2 SVGAGI. This CDR3 is built from 16 residues. CDR3 sequence: CASSFVSGGTTDTQYF. CDR3 nucleotide sequence: TGTGCCAGCAGTTTTGTAAGCGGGGGGACCACAGATACGCAGTATTTT.

This clone has just a few counts. The V and J genes are TRBV9 and TRBJ1-2; TRBD1 agrees at 7 bases. Germline CDR1 reads SGDLS; CDR2 reads YYNGEE. Germline trimming cut 0 bases from V and 2 bases from J; bases unmatched to any gene: 10. The CDR3 runs 17 residues. The CDR3 DNA is TGTGCCAGCAGCGTAGGGGGACAGTTCCCGATGAACTATGGCTACACCTTC. Translating it yields CASSVGGQFPMNYGYTF.

V and J are TRBV9 and TRBJ2-1; 7 positions agree with TRBD2. This CDR3 has 16 amino acids. CDR1 is SGDLS, CDR2 YYNGEE, per germline. V was pared by 0 bases and J by 3 bases, with 6 bases of the junction left unmatched. CDR3 loop: CASSVGKAGFYNEQFF. Here the CDR3 DNA reads TGTGCCAGCAGCGTAGGCAAAGCGGGGTTCTACAATGAGCAGTTCTTC.

The V and J genes are TRBV7-9 and TRBJ2-5; the match to TRBD1 covers 7 bases. The CDR3 runs 11 residues. Germline V gene lookup returns CDR1 SEHNR and CDR2 FQNEAQ (reference sequence). The CDR3 here is CGGQAKETQYF. The CDR3 bases are TGTGGCGGACAGGCCAAGGAGACCCAGTACTTC.

This clone appeared a single time. The chain uses TRBV2 and TRBJ2-7; TRBD1 is a possible D gene (6 bases). Germline loops: CDR1 SNHLY, CDR2 FYNNEI. Trimming cost V 9 bases and J 1 base, with 13 bases left between them. This CDR3 comprises 13 residues. CDR3 amino acids: CASGQLASYEQYF. CDR3 DNA: TGTGCCAGTGGACAGCTCGCTTCCTACGAGCAGTACTTC.

In this sample, this clone turned up once. J is TRBJ1-2 and V is TRBV27; D gene ambiguous. The CDR3 length is 13 residues. V lost 5 bases to trimming and J lost 5 bases, with 12 bases between them. Per the germline V gene, CDR1 is MNHEY and CDR2 is SMNVEV (reference sequence). The CDR3 region has the DNA TGTGCCAGCAGTCCGAGCGGAGAGTATGGCTACACCTTC. It is translated as CASSPSGEYGYTF.

The sample holds one count of this clone. The rearrangement links TRBV9 to TRBJ2-2, with D perhaps TRBD2 (6 bases). Per germline, CDR1 SGDLS and CDR2 YYNGEE. V was pared by 0 bases and J by 1 base, with 13 bases between. The CDR3 consists of 17 residues. The CDR3 nucleotides read TGTGCCAGCAGCGTAGTAGGGGACTCACTGAACACCGGGGAGCTGTTTTTT. Its translation: CASSVVGDSLNTGELFF. The variable domain in full, completed from reference TRBV9 and TRBJ2-2, reads DSGVTQTPKHLITATGQRVTLRCSPRSGDLSVYWYQQSLDQGLQFLIQYYNGEERAKGNILERFSAQQFPDLHSELNLSSLELGDSALYFCASSVVGDSLNTGELFFGEGSRLTVL.

CDR3 nucleotides: TGTGCCAGCAGCTTTTCTGGGGGACAGGGGGCCTATGGCTACACCTTC. Translated, it gives CASSFSGGQGAYGYTF. This chain joins TRBV7-2 and TRBJ1-2, with TRBD1 identical over 12 bases. Per the germline V gene, CDR1 is SGHTA and CDR2 is FQGNSA. This CDR3 spans 16 amino acids. V lost 3 bases, J lost 4 bases, and 6 bases stayed unmatched.

The V call is TRBV21-1, the J call TRBJ1-1; the D call TRBD1 from the table was never checked on the DNA. TRBV21-1 is reported as a pseudogene. The CDR3 is 16 amino acids. CDR3 DNA sequence: TGTGCCAGCAGCAAAGTTCGGGACAGGGAGAACACTGAAGCTTTCTTT. This gives the protein CASSKVRDRENTEAFF.

This clone has ten or more counts. This chain joins TRBV6-6 and TRBJ2-7, with 9 bases identical to TRBD1. The J segment lost 6 bases and the V segment lost 5 bases, leaving 11 bases of the junction unmatched. This CDR3 spans 15 amino acids. Germline CDR1 MNHNY, CDR2 SVGAGI (reference sequence). The CDR3 sequence: CASSPATGGLGEQYF. The CDR3 nucleotides are TGTGCCAGCAGTCCAGCGACAGGGGGGCTTGGCGAGCAGTACTTC.

The chain recombines TRBV3-1 (or the pseudogene TRBV3-2) with TRBJ2-7, with D uncertain. V lost 0 bases and J 5 bases, leaving 8 bases between the germline ends. The CDR3 length is 13 residues. Germline loops: CDR1 LGHDT, CDR2 YNNKEL (reference sequence). The CDR3: CASSQDSLHEQYF. CDR3 sequence (DNA): TGTGCCAGCAGCCAAGATAGTCTCCACGAGCAGTACTTC.